This TCR beta chain was observed in a study of shared clonotypes between healthy human individuals. The study's findings and limits: Only a few donors were included, so the genetic and exposure-history diversity represented was limited.

About this clone: The antigen is undetermined.

Naivety among CD8 cells was defined by CD45RO negativity and positive CCR7 selection, thereby excluding terminally differentiated effector memory CD45RA+ cells. The V segment lost 5 bases and the J segment 4 bases; nucleotides outside the gene matches: 8. The V gene's germline CDR1 is SEHNR and CDR2 FQNEAQ (reference sequence). CDR3 length: 15 residues. Study processing details: Junction-only immunoSEQ data arrived without quality scores, meaning filtering differed. Libraries were prepared by immunoSEQ multiplex PCR; TCRdb keeps only in-frame clonotypes and omits some of them. V, J and clone size are taken as reported in that table, and D and trimming were inferred from the DNA itself. The data contain some 2.1 million clones, approximately 92% of them singletons.

The rearrangement links TRBV7-9 to TRBJ2-3, with 8 bases that match TRBD1. The sequence derives from a man in his late teens or twenties in good health. Some clones in this sample may be carry-over from other donors' samples. Sequenced material: naive CD8+ T cells from PBMCs. CDR3 nucleotides: TGTGCCAGCAGCGCGCCGGGACAGGCGGCAGATACGCAGTATTTT. This sequence encodes CASSAPGQAADTQYF.